Each of the 8 T cell receptor beta chains below was sequenced from the same sample in a study of T cell repertoires in cytomegalovirus infection (dated 2019 in TCRdb). The sequencer was an Illumina HiSeq 1500. TCRdb ran its own pipeline on the public reads, namely fastp trimming at Q25 and MiXCR clone calling, and kept in-frame beta chains. Duplicate CDR3 protein sequences are folded into a single record with the most common DNA and genes. This sample lists a few hundred thousand distinct CDR3 sequences; roughly an eighth were detected once. Of the sample, around 9.5% falls within the top ten clones. The specimen was PBMCs. All receptors derive from a human donor in good health (CMV status not recorded). Some clones in this sample may be carry-over from other donors' samples.

This clonotype was recorded many times. The chain is built from TRBV7-2 and TRBJ2-1; perhaps TRBD1 as D (6 bases). V gave up 5 bases and J gave up 3 bases, with 11 bases separating them. CDR1 is SGHTA, CDR2 FQGNSA, per germline. The CDR3 spans 14 residues. CDR3 loop: CASSLQGLYNEQFF. The CDR3 DNA reads TGTGCCAGCAGCCTACAGGGTCTCTACAATGAGCAGTTCTTC.

This clonotype was recorded at least ten times. The chain has TRBV7-9 and TRBJ2-2; D is unresolved. Germline V CDR1 and CDR2: SEHNR, FQNEAQ (reference sequence). The V end was cut by 5 bases, the J end by 5 bases, with 15 bases between. The CDR3 loop spans 15 amino acids. The CDR3 nucleotides read TGTGCCAGCAGCCTCCAAGAGGCCTGGACCGGGGAGCTGTTTTTT. Translation: CASSLQEAWTGELFF. The complete variable domain, with remaining parts taken from reference TRBV7-9 and TRBJ2-2, reads DTGVSQNPRHKITKRGQNVTFRCDPISEHNRLYWYRQTLGQGPEFLTYFQNEAQLEKSRLLSDRFSAERPKGSFSTLEIQRTEQGDSAMYLCASSLQEAWTGELFFGEGSRLTVL.

Here the CDR3 DNA reads TGCAGTGCTAGAGTGGCAGGGGGCGCCTATGGCTACACCTTC. Translation gives CSARVAGGAYGYTF. The gene calls are TRBV20-1 and TRBJ1-2; 8 bases map to TRBD1. V was pared by 1 base and J by 4 bases, with 5 bases of the junction left unmatched. The CDR3 length is 14 residues. Germline V gene data show CDR1 as DFQATT and CDR2 as SNEGSKA (reference sequence).

This clonotype has at least ten counts. Here the CDR3 DNA reads TGTGCCAGCACGATAACAGGGGGGGGGAACTATGGCTACACCTTC. Translating gives CASTITGGGNYGYTF. The V and J genes are TRBV7-2 and TRBJ1-2, with 8 nucleotides matching TRBD1. CDR1 is SGHTA and CDR2 is FQGNSA in the germline V gene. This CDR3 comprises 15 residues. Trimming took 7 bases from V and 2 from J; bases not matched to a gene: 9.

This clonotype turned up a few times. The chain recombines TRBV3-1 with TRBJ1-2; D not resolved. Germline V gene data show CDR1 as LGHDT and CDR2 as YNNKEL (reference sequence). This CDR3 has 11 amino acids. Trimming took off 1 base at V and 13 bases at J, with 10 bases between the two ends. The CDR3, as DNA: TGTGCCAGCAGCCAAGGATCTGGAACCACCTTC. This encodes CASSQGSGTTF.

This chain joins TRBV6-2 or TRBV6-3 and TRBJ2-3; 7 bases agree with TRBD2. From germline, CDR1 is MNHEY and CDR2 SVGEGT. Trimming removed 7 bases from V and 4 bases from J; junction bases left unmatched: 14. This CDR3 region has 16 residues. DNA for the CDR3: TGTGCCAGCAAAGGGAGACCTAAGCGGGAATCAGATACGCAGTATTTT. This sequence encodes CASKGRPKRESDTQYF.

The table lists this clonotype with many counts. An end of the junction differs from the germline gene, which may be a read error. CDR3 amino acids: CASSEYGQGESF. The CDR3 region has the DNA TGTGCCAGCAGTGAATATGGACAGGGAGAATCCTTC. V is TRBV2 and J is TRBJ2-7; TRBD1 aligns across 8 bases. This CDR3 comprises 12 residues. The germline V gene has CDR1 SNHLY and CDR2 FYNNEI.

This clonotype was recorded many times. This chain links TRBV28 with TRBJ2-1; TRBD2 matches at 9 bases. CDR1 is MDHEN, CDR2 SYDVKM, per germline. This CDR3 contains 14 residues. V lost 6 bases, J lost 7 bases, and 7 bases stayed unmatched. The CDR3 nucleotides read TGTGCCAGCAGGCGGGAGGGCCGGTGGAATGAGCAGTTCTTC. This translates into CASRREGRWNEQFF.